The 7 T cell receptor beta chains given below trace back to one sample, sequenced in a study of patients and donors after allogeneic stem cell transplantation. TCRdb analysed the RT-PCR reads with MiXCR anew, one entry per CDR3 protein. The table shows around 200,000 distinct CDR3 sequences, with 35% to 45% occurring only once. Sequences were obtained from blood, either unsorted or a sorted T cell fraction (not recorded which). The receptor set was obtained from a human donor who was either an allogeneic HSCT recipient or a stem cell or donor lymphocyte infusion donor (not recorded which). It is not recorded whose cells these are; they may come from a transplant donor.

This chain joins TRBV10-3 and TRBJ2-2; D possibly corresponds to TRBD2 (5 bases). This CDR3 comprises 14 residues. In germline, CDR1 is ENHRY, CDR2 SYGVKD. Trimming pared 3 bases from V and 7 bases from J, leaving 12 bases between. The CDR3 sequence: CAISDGRGIGELFF. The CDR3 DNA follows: TGTGCCATCAGTGATGGAAGAGGGATCGGGGAGCTGTTTTTT.

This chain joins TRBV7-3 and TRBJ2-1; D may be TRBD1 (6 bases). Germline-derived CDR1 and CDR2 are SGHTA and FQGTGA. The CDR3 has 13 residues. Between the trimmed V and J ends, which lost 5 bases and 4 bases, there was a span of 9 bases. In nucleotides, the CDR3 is TGTGCCAGCAGCCAGGACAGTTACAATGAGCAGTTCTTC. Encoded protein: CASSQDSYNEQFF.

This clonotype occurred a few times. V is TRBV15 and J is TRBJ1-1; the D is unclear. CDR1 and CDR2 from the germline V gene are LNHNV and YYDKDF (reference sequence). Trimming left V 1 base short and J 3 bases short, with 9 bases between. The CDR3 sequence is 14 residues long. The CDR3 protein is CATSRAAGYTEAFF. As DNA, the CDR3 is TGTGCCACCAGCAGAGCGGCTGGGTACACTGAAGCTTTCTTT.

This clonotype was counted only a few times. CDR3 protein: CASTRDRVNTEAFF. The CDR3 coding sequence is TGTGCCAGCACCAGGGACAGGGTGAACACTGAAGCTTTCTTT. The J gene is TRBJ1-1, the V gene TRBV12-3 or TRBV12-4, with 9 bases aligning to TRBD1. This CDR3 spans 14 amino acids. The V segment lost 7 bases and the J segment 0 bases; nucleotides outside the gene matches: 3.

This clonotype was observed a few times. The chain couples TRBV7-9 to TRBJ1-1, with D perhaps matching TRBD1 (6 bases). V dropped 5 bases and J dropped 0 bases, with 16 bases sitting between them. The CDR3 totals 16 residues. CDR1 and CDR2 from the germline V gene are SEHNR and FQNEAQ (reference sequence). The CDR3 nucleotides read TGTGCCAGCAGCGAACTCGGACAGCTAATGAACACTGAAGCTTTCTTT. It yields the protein CASSELGQLMNTEAFF.

In DNA, the CDR3 is TGTGCCAGCAGCTTATCCGGAAATCGGGACCAGTACTTC. Translated: CASSLSGNRDQYF. The J gene is TRBJ2-5, the V gene TRBV7-2; TRBD2 is a possible D gene (5 bases). V lost 2 bases and J lost 10, with 14 bases in between. The CDR3 has 13 amino acids. Looked up from germline, CDR1 is SGHTA and CDR2 is FQGNSA.

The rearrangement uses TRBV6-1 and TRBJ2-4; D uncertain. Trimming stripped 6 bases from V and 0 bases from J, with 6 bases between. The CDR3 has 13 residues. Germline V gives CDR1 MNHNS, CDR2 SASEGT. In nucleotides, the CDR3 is TGTGCCAGCAGCGGATCAGCCAAAAACATTCAGTACTTC. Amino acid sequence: CASSGSAKNIQYF.